This T cell receptor beta chain was documented in a study of CD8+ T cells in alopecia areata. Overall study: A regimen of oral tofacitinib, 5 to 10 mg twice daily, was given to treated patients.

Germline CDR1 is SEHNR and CDR2 is FQNEAQ (reference sequence). CDR3 length: 12 amino acids. Trimming pared 1 base from V and 3 bases from J, leaving 3 bases between. A word on this clone: The target antigen is unknown.

Regarding treatment: oral pan-JAK inhibitor, 5-10 mg twice daily. Extracted from the samples, RNA was reverse transcribed into cDNA to serve as the sequencing template. Profiled with immunoSEQ multiplex PCR; TCRdb holds only in-frame clones, not every one. The sample holds 150,000 to 200,000 clones, roughly 66% seen once. Overall study findings and caveats: Uncertainty about whether baseline CD8+ expansion is linked to response remains, with one nonresponder. Lesional tissue from the scalp (especially in alopecia totalis/universalis) showed higher clonality than normal scalp.

The chain joins TRBV7-9 to TRBJ1-2; D uncertain. This clonotype was sampled from a human donor with alopecia areata. This specimen was CD4+ T cells sorted from blood, taken at week 24, from a patient treated with tofacitinib. CDR3 DNA: TGTGCCAGCAGCTTAGGAGACTATGGCTACACCTTC. This codes for CASSLGDYGYTF.